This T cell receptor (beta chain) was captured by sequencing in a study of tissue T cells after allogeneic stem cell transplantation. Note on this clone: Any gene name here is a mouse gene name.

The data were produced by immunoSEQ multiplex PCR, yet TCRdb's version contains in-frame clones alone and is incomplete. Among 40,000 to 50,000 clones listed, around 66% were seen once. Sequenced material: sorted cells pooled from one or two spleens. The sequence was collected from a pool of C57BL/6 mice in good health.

The covered CDR3 bases are TGTGCCAGCTCTCCGGGACTGGGGAACTATGCTGAGCAGTTC. Encoded protein: CASSPGLGNYAEQF. The entire CDR3 protein reads CASSPGLGNYAEQFF. V usage is TRBV12-1 and J usage is TRBJ2-1; 10 bases match TRBD2. The CDR3 extends 1 residue past the end of the read, so its final part is completed from the germline J gene. In germline, CDR1 is SGHSN, CDR2 HYEKVE. The CDR3 spans 15 residues. V lost 2 bases to trimming and J lost 1 base; unmatched junction nucleotides: 1.